One and the same sample provided the 9 T cell receptor beta chains below, sequenced in a study of blood T cells in healthy people across ages. A second 7 to 11 cycle PCR used barcoded and J-beta primers. TCRdb reanalysed the 5' RACE reads using MiXCR and keeps one entry per CDR3 protein. The table has more than 1.4 million distinct CDR3 sequences, approximately 38% seen once. Sequencing was performed on blood. These receptors all stem from a woman between 18 and 29 years old in good health.

The chain is built from TRBV24-1 and TRBJ1-2; D unclear. V was cut by 4 bases and J by 5 bases, with 13 bases left in between. Germline V gene data show CDR1 as KGHDR and CDR2 as SFDVKD. The CDR3 is 14 residues long. CDR3 loop: CATSEPSRTYGYTF. The CDR3 region has the DNA TGTGCCACCAGTGAACCGTCCAGAACTTATGGCTACACCTTC.

This clonotype was seen only a few times. The V call is TRBV4-1, the J call TRBJ1-2, with D maybe TRBD1 (5 bases). V shed 3 bases and J shed 2 bases, with 19 bases lying between them. Germline CDR1 is MGHRA and CDR2 is YSYEKL. The length of the CDR3 is 17 residues. The CDR3 DNA reads as TGCGCCAGCAGCCACGGTCGGTCGCGTGGGGCGAACTATGGCTACACCTTC. This gives the protein CASSHGRSRGANYGYTF.

The rearrangement joins TRBV20-1 to TRBJ2-1; no reliable D call. Germline V gene sequence: CDR1 DFQATT, CDR2 SNEGSKA (reference sequence). V shed 0 bases and J shed 10 bases, with 16 bases lying between them. The CDR3 length is 14 residues. The CDR3 DNA is TGCAGTGCTAGAGACATCGCTAGATCCTACGAGCAGTTCTTC. Translated, it gives CSARDIARSYEQFF.

This clonotype was detected a few times. The chain uses TRBV28 and TRBJ1-5; D remains ambiguous. The length of the CDR3 is 16 residues. In germline, CDR1 is MDHEN, CDR2 SYDVKM. Trimming took 2 bases from V and 1 from J, leaving 12 bases between them. Here the CDR3 DNA reads TGTGCCAGCAGTTTAAATCTGTTCCAGAGCAATCAGCCCCAGCATTTT. This gives the protein CASSLNLFQSNQPQHF.

The CDR3 is CASWGYNEQYF. The CDR3 DNA sequence: TGTGCCAGCTGGGGTTACAATGAGCAGTACTTC. The chain recombines TRBV7-2 with TRBJ2-5; no definite D call. CDR1 and CDR2 (germline): SGHTA, FQGNSA. Trimming cost V 8 bases and J 11 bases, with 15 bases left between them. CDR3 size: 11 residues.

The chain has TRBV20-1 and TRBJ1-2; 12 positions match TRBD1. CDR1 DFQATT and CDR2 SNEGSKA come from the germline V gene (reference sequence). The CDR3 extends over 16 amino acids. V was clipped by 2 bases and J by 4 bases; unmatched bases: 8. The CDR3 nucleotides read TGCAGTGCTAGAAAAGGGGACAGGGGGCGCTCCTATGGCTACACCTTC. Protein: CSARKGDRGRSYGYTF.

V usage is TRBV30 and J usage is TRBJ1-5; TRBD1 agrees at 8 bases. The CDR3 covers 15 residues. In germline, CDR1 is GTSNPN, CDR2 SVGIG (reference sequence). With V trimmed by 7 bases and J by 7 bases, 15 bases remained unmatched. CDR3 protein: CASSVRTGRGQPQHF. The CDR3 nucleotides read TGTGCCTCTTCAGTTAGGACAGGGAGGGGCCAGCCCCAGCATTTT.

V is TRBV10-3 and J is TRBJ2-6, with D hard to call. CDR1 and CDR2 (germline): ENHRY, SYGVKD. V dropped 0 bases and J dropped 2 bases, with 8 bases sitting between them. This CDR3 spans 16 amino acids. In DNA, the CDR3 is TGTGCCATCAGTGAGTCACCGGCAGCTGGGGCCAACGTCCTGACTTTC. This sequence encodes CAISESPAAGANVLTF.

This clonotype has at least ten counts. V is TRBV20-1 and J is TRBJ2-1; D is possibly TRBD2 (6 bases). Between the trimmed V and J ends, which lost 6 bases and 1 base, there was a span of 10 bases. Germline V gene lookup returns CDR1 DFQATT and CDR2 SNEGSKA (reference sequence). The CDR3 is 13 residues long. The CDR3 loop is CSAVRGSYNEQFF. CDR3 nucleotides: TGCAGTGCAGTCCGGGGGTCCTACAATGAGCAGTTCTTC.